Given below is one T cell receptor (beta chain) in context. Its target is unknown. Other DNA sequences in this sample translate to the same CDR3. This CDR3 has 13 amino acids. Trimming shortened V by 8 bases and J by 1 base, and 11 bases separated the two germline ends. The germline gives CDR1 LNHDA, CDR2 SQIVND (reference sequence). The assay was immunoSEQ multiplex PCR, and TCRdb's table has in-frame clones only and misses some. This table has some 1 million clones, approximately 76% appearing once. The data derive from a study of shared clonotypes between healthy human individuals. In the study overall: The study used three CD4 naive, three CD4 memory, two CD8 naive and one CD8 memory plate per donor.

Findings and caveats of the study: Naive subsets typically showed greater estimated richness than memory subsets.

This receptor was taken from a man aged 18-30 years in good health. What was sequenced was memory CD4+ T cells sorted from blood. Described subset: CD45RA-negative fraction. The chain uses TRBV19 and TRBJ1-1; no reliable D call. The CDR3 DNA follows: TGTGCCAGTGCCCGGACGGAGAACACTGAAGCTTTCTTT. Translating gives CASARTENTEAFF.